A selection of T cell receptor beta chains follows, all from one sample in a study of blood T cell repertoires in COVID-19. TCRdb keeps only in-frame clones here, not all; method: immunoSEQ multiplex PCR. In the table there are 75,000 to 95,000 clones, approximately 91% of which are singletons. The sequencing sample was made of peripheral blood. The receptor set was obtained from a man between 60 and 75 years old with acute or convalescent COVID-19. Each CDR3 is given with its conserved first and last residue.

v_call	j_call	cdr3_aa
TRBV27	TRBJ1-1	CASSLSAGSVAFF
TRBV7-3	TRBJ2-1	CASSLTSGRANEQFF
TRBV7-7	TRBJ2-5	CASSLERTGGETQYF
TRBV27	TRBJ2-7	CASSLRQAYEQYF
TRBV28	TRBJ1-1	CASSLWQVNTEAFF
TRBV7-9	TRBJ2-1	CASSEGLSYNEQFF
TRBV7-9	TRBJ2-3	CASSFIPGLGFTDTQYF
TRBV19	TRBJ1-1	CASSMAGFRAGTEAFF
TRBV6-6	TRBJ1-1	CASSRREGASMNTEAFF
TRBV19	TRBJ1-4	CASSKITPAATNEKLFF
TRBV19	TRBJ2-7	CASSKETELTYEQYF
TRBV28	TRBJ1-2	CASSLLIGSNYGYTF
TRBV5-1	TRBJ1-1	CASMPSGTMVTEAFF
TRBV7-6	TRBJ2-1	CASSRSGRSSYNEQFF
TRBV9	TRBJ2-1	CASSPRGRYNEQFF
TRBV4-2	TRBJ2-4	CASSQVQGQVNLAKNIQYF
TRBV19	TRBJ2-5	CASSIGTDRGETQYF
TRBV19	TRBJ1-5	CASSTGTGNQPQHF
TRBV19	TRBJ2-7	CASSTGSRTYEQYF
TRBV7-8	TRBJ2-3	CASSLVRLAGPTDTQYF
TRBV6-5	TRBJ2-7	CASSPPTRGEQYF
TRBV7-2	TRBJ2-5	CASSLSPGSGTQYF
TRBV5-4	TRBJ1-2	CASSPTLDRNYGYTF
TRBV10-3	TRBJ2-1	CAISEGTYNEQFF
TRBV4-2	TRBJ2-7	CASSQDLSGSGEQYF
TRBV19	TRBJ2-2	CAIGTGTGGYTGELFF
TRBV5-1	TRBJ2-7	CASSPDRAQYDEQYF
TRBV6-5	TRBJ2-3	CASSRPGVGPDTQYF
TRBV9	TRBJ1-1	CASSSLTGMNTEAFF
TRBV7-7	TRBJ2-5	CASSVSTGPQETQYF
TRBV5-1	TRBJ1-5	CASSLWGGSNQPQHF
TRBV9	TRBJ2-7	CASSVGSGKAYEQYF
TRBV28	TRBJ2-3	CAASYGMADTQYF
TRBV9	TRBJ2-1	CASSARDNNEQFF
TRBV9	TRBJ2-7	CASSLGQWGQTYEQYF
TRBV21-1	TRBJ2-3	CASSKAYGLGREVTDTQYF
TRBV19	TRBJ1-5	CASSGTKGEGNQPQHF
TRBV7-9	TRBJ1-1	CASSLGGQVAEAFF
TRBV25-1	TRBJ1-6	CASTPGQGAGNSPLHF
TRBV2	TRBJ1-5	CASSGQSYSNQPQHF
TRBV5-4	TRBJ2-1	CASSSLSGSRLGEQFF